The rows below give T cell receptor beta chains drawn from one sample of a study of T-cell memory formation after mild COVID-19. A single record per CDR3 protein comes from TCRdb applying MiXCR to the 5' RACE reads. Among approximately 480,000 distinct CDR3 sequences, around a sixth were seen once, and the ten largest hold 9% to 15%. The sample comprised PBMCs or a T cell subset sorted from them (not recorded which). These receptors all stem from an adult woman who had mild COVID-19 (a few samples of this study predate the infection). Cell type and time point are not known. The CDR3 runs from the conserved cysteine through the conserved F or W. A D gene is named only where the DNA matches it firmly. Only some rows state a clone size, as once, few, many or a class for expanded clones.

>TRBJ2-3|-|TRBD2|TRBV2
CASFTSGASTDTQYF
TGTGCCAGCTTTACTAGCGGGGCCAGCACAGATACGCAGTATTTT
>TRBJ2-3|-|-|TRBV11-3
CASSSTEVRYTQYF
TGTGCCAGCAGCTCGACAGAAGTGAGGTATACGCAGTATTTT
>TRBJ2-1|many|TRBD2|TRBV7-2
CASSPPTSRNEQFF
TGTGCCAGCAGCCCGCCGACTAGCCGTAATGAGCAGTTCTTC
>TRBJ2-2|few|-|TRBV18
CASSPPAEKNTGELFF
TGTGCCAGCTCACCACCGGCAGAGAAGAACACCGGGGAGCTGTTTTTT
>TRBJ2-7|few|-|TRBV3-1
CASSQDSASEQYF
TGTGCCAGCAGCCAAGACAGCGCCTCTGAGCAGTACTTC
>TRBJ1-1|-|-|TRBV19
CAITDREGMNTEAFF
TGTGCCATCACGGACAGAGAGGGCATGAACACTGAAGCTTTCTTT
>TRBJ2-1|-|-|TRBV20-1
CSASSTGAGEQFF
TGCAGTGCTAGCTCCACAGGCGCGGGGGAGCAGTTCTTC
>TRBJ2-7|-|TRBD2|TRBV4-2
CASSPIRGGSGYEQYF
TGTGCCAGCAGCCCGATCCGAGGCGGGAGCGGGTACGAGCAGTACTTC
>TRBJ2-7|few|-|TRBV7-9
CASSLEVLAYEQYF
TGTGCCAGCAGCTTAGAGGTACTAGCTTACGAGCAGTACTTC
>TRBJ1-3|few|TRBD1|TRBV4-1
CASSPRQGGSGNTIYF
TGCGCCAGCAGCCCCCGACAGGGAGGCTCTGGAAACACCATATATTTT
>TRBJ2-3|few|-|TRBV12-3/TRBV12-4
CASRGRGGWDTQYF
TGTGCCAGCAGGGGAAGGGGGGGCTGGGATACGCAGTATTTT
>TRBJ1-3|-|-|TRBV7-7
CASSLEGRDPGNTIYF
TGTGCTAGCAGCTTAGAGGGCAGGGACCCCGGAAACACCATATATTTT
>TRBJ2-1|few|TRBD2|TRBV4-2
CASSQDRALAGVGEQFF
TGTGCCAGCAGCCAAGATAGAGCCCTAGCGGGAGTGGGGGAGCAGTTCTTC
>TRBJ1-1|-|-|TRBV6-1
CASSVGSGTRYTEAFF
TGTGCCAGCAGTGTTGGGAGCGGAACGAGGTACACTGAAGCTTTCTTT
>TRBJ2-7|-|-|TRBV19
CASSITPQSDQYF
TGTGCCAGTAGTATAACCCCACAGTCAGACCAGTACTTC
>TRBJ2-3|many|-|TRBV7-9
CASTSIGFRTDTQYF
TGTGCCAGCACCTCAATCGGCTTCCGCACAGATACGCAGTATTTT
>TRBJ1-4|few|TRBD1|TRBV18
CASSQTGGTNEKLFF
TGTGCCAGCTCACAGACAGGGGGAACTAATGAAAAACTGTTTTTT
>TRBJ2-3|-|-|TRBV29-1
CSVEAGRDTQYF
TGCAGCGTTGAAGCGGGCCGAGATACGCAGTATTTT
>TRBJ2-3|-|TRBD1|TRBV5-1
CASSFHGQGQDTQYF
TGCGCCAGCAGCTTTCACGGACAGGGGCAGGATACGCAGTATTTT
>TRBJ1-1|-|TRBD1|TRBV4-2
CASSQAETGGRTEAFF
TGTGCCAGCAGCCAGGCCGAAACAGGGGGCCGAACTGAAGCTTTCTTT
>TRBJ2-5|-|TRBD2|TRBV9
CASSVGTTAQETQYF
TGTGCCAGCAGCGTCGGGACTACCGCCCAAGAGACCCAGTACTTC
>TRBJ2-3|-|-|TRBV5-6
CASSPWQGIPDTQYF
TGTGCCAGCAGCCCGTGGCAGGGGATCCCAGATACGCAGTATTTT